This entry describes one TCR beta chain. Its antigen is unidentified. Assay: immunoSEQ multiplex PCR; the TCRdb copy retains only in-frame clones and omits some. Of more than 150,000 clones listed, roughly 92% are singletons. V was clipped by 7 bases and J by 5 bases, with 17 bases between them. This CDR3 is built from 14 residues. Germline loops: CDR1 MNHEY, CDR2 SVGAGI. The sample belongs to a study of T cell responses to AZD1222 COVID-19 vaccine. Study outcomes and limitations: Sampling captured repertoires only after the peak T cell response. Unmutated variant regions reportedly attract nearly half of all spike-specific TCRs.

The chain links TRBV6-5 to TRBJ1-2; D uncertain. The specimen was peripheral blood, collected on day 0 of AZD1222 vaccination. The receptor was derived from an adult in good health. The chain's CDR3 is CASTQGRFSYGYTF. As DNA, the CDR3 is TGTGCCAGCACTCAAGGACGGTTCTCTTATGGCTACACCTTC.